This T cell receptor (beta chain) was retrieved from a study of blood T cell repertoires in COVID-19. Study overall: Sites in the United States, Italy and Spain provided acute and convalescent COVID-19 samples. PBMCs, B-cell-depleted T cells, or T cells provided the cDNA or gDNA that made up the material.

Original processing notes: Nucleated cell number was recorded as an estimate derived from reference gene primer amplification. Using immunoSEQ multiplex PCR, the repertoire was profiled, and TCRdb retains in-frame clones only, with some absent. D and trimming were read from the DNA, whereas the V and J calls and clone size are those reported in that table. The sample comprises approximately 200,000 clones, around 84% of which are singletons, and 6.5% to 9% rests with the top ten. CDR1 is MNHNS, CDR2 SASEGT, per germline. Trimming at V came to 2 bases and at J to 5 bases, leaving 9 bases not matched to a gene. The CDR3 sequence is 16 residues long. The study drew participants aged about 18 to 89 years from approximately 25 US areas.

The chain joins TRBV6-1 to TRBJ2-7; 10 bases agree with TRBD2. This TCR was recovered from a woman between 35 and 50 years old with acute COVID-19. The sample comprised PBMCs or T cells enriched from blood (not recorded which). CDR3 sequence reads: CASSELSSGGVDEQYF. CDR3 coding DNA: TGTGCCAGCAGTGAACTCTCTAGCGGGGGAGTAGACGAGCAGTACTTC.